The entry that follows covers one TCR beta chain sequence. Antigen: not known. TCRdb re-called the 5' RACE reads with MiXCR, one entry per CDR3 protein. The sample lists under 600,000 distinct CDR3 sequences; just over 20% were seen once. Trimming shortened V by 4 bases and J by 6 bases, and 10 bases separated the two germline ends. Germline loops: CDR1 DFQATT, CDR2 SNEGSKA (reference sequence). The CDR3 is 11 residues long. This sample is drawn from a study of T cells after yellow fever vaccination. Findings and caveats of the study: Abundant bulk-derived clonotypes could contaminate FACS-sorted repertoires.

The chain recombines TRBV20-1 with TRBJ2-7; the D call may be TRBD1 or TRBD2 (5 bases each). This sequence was found in a man between 18 and 29 years old who received the YFV17D yellow fever vaccine. The source was PBMCs, collected less than 25 days after the first yellow fever vaccination. The CDR3 sequence is CSAKFGAEQYF. The CDR3 bases are TGCAGTGCTAAGTTCGGGGCCGAGCAGTACTTC.